This T cell receptor beta chain is from a study of blood T cell repertoires in COVID-19. Libraries were prepared by immunoSEQ multiplex PCR; TCRdb keeps only in-frame clonotypes and omits some of them. Here the sample spans under 350,000 clones, 65% to 90% being singletons. CDR1 and CDR2 from the germline V gene are LNHDA and SQIVND (reference sequence). Trimming at V came to 5 bases and at J to 6 bases, leaving 7 bases not matched to a gene. There are 15 residues in the CDR3. This sequence joins TRBV19 and TRBJ2-1; the match to TRBD1 covers 10 bases. This clonotype was obtained from a woman in her thirties or forties with acute COVID-19. The sample was PBMCs or T cells enriched from blood (not recorded which). CDR3 sequence (DNA): TGTGCCAGTAGTCCCGGGACAGGGGTGGCCAATGAGCAGTTCTTC. This sequence encodes CASSPGTGVANEQFF.